The rows below give T cell receptor beta chains drawn from one sample of a study of PD-1 blockade in classical Hodgkin lymphoma. The repertoire was sequenced with immunoSEQ multiplex PCR; TCRdb's copy has only in-frame clones and lacks some. The table lists 50,000 to 65,000 clones, about 90% of them singletons. The source was peripheral blood mononuclear cells (PBMCs), collected before the fourth cycle of nivolumab. The receptors were sampled from a human donor with classical Hodgkin lymphoma. The CDR3 runs from the conserved cysteine through the conserved F or W. A D gene is named only where the DNA matches it firmly. Not every row has a clone size; where given, it reads once, few, many or a size class.

D gene,V gene,clone size,J gene,CDR3 DNA,CDR3 protein
TRBD2,TRBV10-3,NA,TRBJ2-6,TGTGCCATCAGTGAGTGGGGGGGAGCCAACGTCCTGACTTTC,CAISEWGGANVLTF
NA,TRBV28,few,TRBJ1-6,TGTGCCAGCAGTTTTTATGCAGGGGACGTTAATTCACCCCTCCACTTT,CASSFYAGDVNSPLHF
NA,TRBV5-6,NA,TRBJ2-7,TGTGCCAGCAGCGAAGGGGTACCCTACGAGCAGTACTTC,CASSEGVPYEQYF
NA,TRBV6-6,NA,TRBJ2-5,TGTGCCAGCAGCCCCCCCCAGGAGACCCAGTACTTC,CASSPPQETQYF
TRBD1,TRBV6-1,NA,TRBJ1-2,TGTGCCAGCGAACAGGGGGCGTTGGATGGCTACACCTTC,CASEQGALDGYTF
NA,TRBV7-2,NA,TRBJ1-2,TGTGCCAGCAGCTTAATGAAGGGCGGAATATTAAGTGGCTACACCTTC,CASSLMKGGILSGYTF
TRBD1,TRBV23-1,NA,TRBJ2-5,TGCGCCAGCAGTCAATCGGGGCCGGACAGGGGTGGGGAGACCCAGTACTTC,CASSQSGPDRGGETQYF
NA,TRBV19,NA,TRBJ1-1,TGTGCCAGTACCCCTCGACAGGTTAAGAACACTGAAGCTTTCTTT,CASTPRQVKNTEAFF
TRBD1,TRBV7-3,NA,TRBJ1-6,TGTGCCAGCAGCTCTACAGGGGGAAATTCACCCCTCCACTTT,CASSSTGGNSPLHF
NA,TRBV18,NA,TRBJ1-1,TGTGCCAGCTCACAGAATTTCGAGCTCCAGGGATCATTGGGAGCTTTCTTT,CASSQNFELQGSLGAFF
NA,TRBV18,NA,TRBJ1-1,TGTGCCAGCTCACCGCAGGGGAGATCTGAAGCTTTCTTT,CASSPQGRSEAFF
NA,TRBV4-1,NA,TRBJ1-5,TGCGCCAGCAGCCAACACACAAGTCAGCCCCAGCATTTT,CASSQHTSQPQHF
NA,TRBV5-4,NA,TRBJ2-1,TGTGCCAGCAGCCCCGCGCCGAACCACAATGAGCAGTTCTTC,CASSPAPNHNEQFF
NA,TRBV4-1,once,TRBJ2-6,TGCGCCAGCAGCCAAGCCGGGGCCAACGTCCTGACTTTC,CASSQAGANVLTF
TRBD1,TRBV18,NA,TRBJ2-3,TGTGCCAGCTCTCCCACGGGACAGGGGACAGATACGCAGTATTTT,CASSPTGQGTDTQYF
NA,TRBV9,NA,TRBJ1-2,TGTGCCAGCAGCGGCCCAGGCTACACCTTC,CASSGPGYTF
NA,TRBV30,once,TRBJ2-7,TGTGCCTTTTCCGGGCCCTTGGGCTACGAGCAGTACTTC,CAFSGPLGYEQYF
NA,TRBV23-1,NA,TRBJ1-2,TGCGCCAGCAGTCACCCGGGACTTGCTAGAAGTGGCTACACCTTC,CASSHPGLARSGYTF
TRBD2,TRBV2,NA,TRBJ2-6,TGTGCCAGCAGAGGGACGGCGGGGGTTGGGGCCAACGTCCTGACTTTC,CASRGTAGVGANVLTF
NA,TRBV6-5,NA,TRBJ2-7,TGTGCCAGCATGAGTTTAGGGGACAACTCCTACGAGCAGTACTTC,CASMSLGDNSYEQYF
NA,TRBV12-2,few,TRBJ1-1,TGTGGAAGGGGAACTGAAGCTTTCTTT,CGRGTEAFF
NA,TRBV7-3,NA,TRBJ2-2,TGTGCCAGCAGCCCGACGGACACCACCGGGGAGCTGTTTTTT,CASSPTDTTGELFF
TRBD1,TRBV6-1,NA,TRBJ2-7,TGTGCCACCCGGGACAGCCGCTACGAGCAGTACTTC,CATRDSRYEQYF
NA,TRBV7-9,once,TRBJ1-3,TGTGCCAGCAGCTTAGTTGGGGCCGCGGAAGGAAACACCATATATTTT,CASSLVGAAEGNTIYF
NA,TRBV30,few,TRBJ1-1,TGTGCCTGGATCACGGGCCTCACGAACACTGAAGCTTTCTTT,CAWITGLTNTEAFF
TRBD2,TRBV5-1,NA,TRBJ2-3,TGCGCCAGCAGCCCCCGCTGGACTAGCGGTACAGATACGCAGTATTTT,CASSPRWTSGTDTQYF
NA,TRBV7-9,NA,TRBJ2-1,TGTGCCAGCAGCATGTACGGGGTAAAGGATGAGCAGTTCTTC,CASSMYGVKDEQFF
NA,TRBV5-8,NA,TRBJ1-2,TGTGCCAGCAGCAATACAGGGAACGGCTACACCTTC,CASSNTGNGYTF
NA,TRBV30,NA,TRBJ2-2,TGTGCCTGGGCCTTCCTCGGGGAGCTGTTTTTT,CAWAFLGELFF
NA,TRBV7-9,NA,TRBJ2-2,TGTGCCAGCAGCCCCCTAGGTTCCCTGGGGGAGCTGTTTTTT,CASSPLGSLGELFF
TRBD1,TRBV27,NA,TRBJ1-5,TGTGCCAGCAGCACCGGGACAGGGGGGAGTCAGCCCCAGCATTTT,CASSTGTGGSQPQHF
NA,TRBV7-9,NA,TRBJ2-2,TGTGCCAGCAGCTTAGGGGCAGGGCCTCGCCGAGGGACCGGGGAGCTGTTTTTT,CASSLGAGPRRGTGELFF
NA,TRBV7-2,NA,TRBJ2-2,TGTGCCAGCAGCGTTACAGGGAGAAAGACCGGGGAGCTGTTTTTT,CASSVTGRKTGELFF
NA,TRBV18,NA,TRBJ2-3,TGTGCCAGCCATCGGATACCCGACGGCACAGATACGCAGTATTTT,CASHRIPDGTDTQYF
NA,TRBV5-1,NA,TRBJ2-3,TGCGCCAGCAGGGCCTCAGATACGCAGTATTTT,CASRASDTQYF
NA,TRBV20-1,once,TRBJ2-3,TGCAGTGCTAGTACAGATACGCAGTATTTT,CSASTDTQYF
NA,TRBV6-1,medium-sized,TRBJ1-2,TGTGCCAGCAGCCTCATTGGAGACGGCTACACCTTC,CASSLIGDGYTF
TRBD1,TRBV6-5,NA,TRBJ1-5,TGTGCCAGCAGGGACAGGGGGCGCGGCAATCAGCCCCAGCATTTT,CASRDRGRGNQPQHF
NA,TRBV11-2,NA,TRBJ2-4,TGTGCCAGCAGCTTTCTTACCCACAAAAACATTCAGTACTTC,CASSFLTHKNIQYF
TRBD2,TRBV2,NA,TRBJ2-5,TGTGCCAGTCGGACTAGCGGGGGGGGTACCCAAGAGACCCAGTACTTC,CASRTSGGGTQETQYF
NA,TRBV11-2,NA,TRBJ1-6,TGTGCCAGCAGCTTAGGGCATCTGAGGGGGAGAGGGGATTCACCCCTCCACTTT,CASSLGHLRGRGDSPLHF
NA,TRBV27,few,TRBJ1-1,TGTGCCAGCAGTTTACTTCCAGGGGAGGTCACTGAAGCTTTCTTT,CASSLLPGEVTEAFF
NA,TRBV5-6,NA,TRBJ1-1,TGTGCCAGCAGCTTGGTCTGGAACACTGAAGCTTTCTTT,CASSLVWNTEAFF
TRBD1,TRBV5-1,NA,TRBJ1-1,TGCGCCAGCAGCTTCTGGACAGGGGAGGCGAACACTGAAGCTTTCTTT,CASSFWTGEANTEAFF
NA,TRBV5-1,NA,TRBJ1-2,TGCGCCAGCAGCTTATATCACAGACTCTATGGCTACACCTTC,CASSLYHRLYGYTF